This T cell receptor beta chain is drawn from a study of T cell responses to AZD1222 COVID-19 vaccine. Second-dose schedules of about 4 or about 12 weeks were combined. Here immunoSEQ multiplex PCR was the method, and the copy in TCRdb shows in-frame clones only, minus some. The repertoire includes around 120,000 clones, roughly 92% of them detected once, and 0.9% to 1.3% sits in the top ten. Study-level points and caveats: Regions 160-218 and 743-854 dominated among vaccine-associated CD4 TCRs spanning spike.

This CDR3 comprises 13 residues. Trimming stripped 5 bases from V and 7 bases from J, with 12 bases between. Germline CDR1 reads SGHTA; CDR2 reads FQGNSA. Turning to this clone: Its cognate antigen is unknown.

The sequenced sample was peripheral blood, obtained 28 days after the second AZD1222 dose. This sequence joins TRBV7-2 and TRBJ1-5, with a tentative D call TRBD1 (5 bases). This receptor was identified in an adult who received the AZD1222 COVID-19 vaccine. The CDR3 sequence: CASSAYGGQPQHF. The CDR3 region has the DNA TGTGCCAGCAGCGCATACGGGGGGCAGCCCCAGCATTTT.